This T cell receptor (beta chain) originates from a study of blood T cell repertoires in COVID-19. On the study more broadly: Researchers got acute and convalescent COVID-19 samples from the United States, Italy and Spain. T cells, B-cell-depleted T cells, or PBMCs supplied cDNA or gDNA.

The CDR3 totals 12 residues. V was pared by 6 bases and J by 7 bases, with 13 bases between. TCRdb's table, derived via immunoSEQ multiplex PCR, lists solely in-frame clones and lacks some. Here the sample spans around 62,000 clones, approximately 90% being singletons. The rearrangement uses TRBV12-3 or TRBV12-4 and TRBJ2-7; perhaps TRBD2 as D (5 bases). The sequence was obtained from a man aged 55 to 70 with acute or convalescent COVID-19. Sequenced input: peripheral blood. Here the CDR3 DNA reads TGTGCCAGCAGCTCCCAGTGGAGGGAGCAGTACTTC. This gives the protein CASSSQWREQYF.